Only one count was recorded for the clone carrying this T cell receptor (beta chain). Its antigen remains unknown. Germline lookup yields CDR1 KGHSH and CDR2 LQKENI. V lost 6 bases and J lost 4, with 23 bases in between. The CDR3 is 17 amino acids. The data derive from a study of Ad26.COV2.S vaccination and SARS-CoV-2 variants. On the study more broadly: Intramuscular Ad26.COV2.S at 5x10^10 or 1x10^11 viral particles.

Treatment specified: roughly 20 received Ad26.COV2.S at low or high dose, single or two shots; a few received placebo; per-sample allocation not given. It was on day 63 after the first vaccine or placebo injection that samples were taken. Whole-study results and caveats: Vaccine recipients showed a spike-specific TCR breadth that was higher than in placebo recipients. Post-vaccination spike-specific CD8+ and CD4+ T cell responses reportedly had substantial breadth. Recipients of either vaccine or placebo displayed similar breadth of non-spike TCRs.

Produced via immunoSEQ multiplex PCR; TCRdb's table is partial and in-frame only. The profile shows fewer than 400,000 clones, about 88% of them singletons. The origin of this receptor is a person between 18 and 65 years old who received the Ad26.COV2.S COVID-19 vaccine or a placebo. This chain uses TRBV18 with TRBJ2-3; a possible D gene is TRBD1 (5 bases). The specimen was peripheral blood, collected in a trial of Ad26.COV2.S vaccine versus placebo. CDR3 amino acids: CASSQKAATAYADTQYF. DNA of the CDR3: TGTGCCAGCTCCCAAAAAGCCGCGACAGCTTATGCAGATACGCAGTATTTT. The variable domain in full, with the rest retrieved from reference TRBV18 and TRBJ2-3, is NAGVMQNPRHLVRRRGQEARLRCSPMKGHSHVYWYRQLPEEGLKFMVYLQKENIIDESGMPKERFSAEFPKEGPSILRIQQVVRGDSAAYFCASSQKAATAYADTQYFGPGTRLTVL.